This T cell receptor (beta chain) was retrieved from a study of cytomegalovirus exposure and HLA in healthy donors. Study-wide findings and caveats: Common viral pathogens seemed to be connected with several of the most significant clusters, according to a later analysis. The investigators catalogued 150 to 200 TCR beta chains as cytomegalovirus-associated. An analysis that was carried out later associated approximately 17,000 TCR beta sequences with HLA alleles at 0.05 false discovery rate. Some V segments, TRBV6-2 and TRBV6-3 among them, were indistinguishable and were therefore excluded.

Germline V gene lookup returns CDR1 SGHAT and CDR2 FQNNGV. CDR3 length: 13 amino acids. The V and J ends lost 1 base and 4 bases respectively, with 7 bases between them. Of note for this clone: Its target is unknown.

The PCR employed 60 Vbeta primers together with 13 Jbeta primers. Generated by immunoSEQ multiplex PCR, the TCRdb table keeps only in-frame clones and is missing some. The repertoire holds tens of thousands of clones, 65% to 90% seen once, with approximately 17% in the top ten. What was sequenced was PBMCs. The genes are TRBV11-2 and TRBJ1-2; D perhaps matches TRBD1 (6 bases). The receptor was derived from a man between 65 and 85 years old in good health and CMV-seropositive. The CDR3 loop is CASSLGGGYGYTF. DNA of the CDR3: TGTGCCAGCAGCTTAGGAGGGGGCTATGGCTACACCTTC. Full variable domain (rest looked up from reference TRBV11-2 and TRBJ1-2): EAGVAQSPRYKIIEKRQSVAFWCNPISGHATLYWYQQILGQGPKLLIQFQNNGVVDDSQLPKDRFSAERLKGVDSTLKIQPAKLEDSAVYLCASSLGGGYGYTFGSGTRLTVV.